These 18 T cell receptor beta chains originate from one sample sequenced in a study of CD8+ T cells in alopecia areata. Extracted RNA was reverse transcribed into cDNA, the sequencing template. Some clones are missing from TCRdb's copy, which holds only in-frame ones; the method was immunoSEQ multiplex PCR. The sample yields approximately 150,000 clones, 65% to 75% seen once. The source was CD8+ T cells sorted from blood, collected at week 0. These receptors were taken from a human donor with alopecia areata.

The V gene is TRBV7-9, the J gene TRBJ1-5; D unresolved. There are 12 residues in the CDR3. Germline V lookup: CDR1 SEHNR, CDR2 FQNEAQ (reference sequence). The ends were cut back, 5 bases at V and 1 base at J, with 3 bases in the middle. This chain's CDR3 is CASSNSNQPQHF. The DNA for the CDR3 is TGTGCCAGCAGCAACAGCAATCAGCCCCAGCATTTT.

The V and J genes are TRBV13 and TRBJ2-2, with 7 bases matching TRBD2. The CDR3 has 14 amino acids. Germline V lookup: CDR1 PRHDT, CDR2 FYEKMQ (reference sequence). V trimming: 5 bases; J trimming: 1 base; junction bases outside the gene matches: 1. The DNA of the CDR3 is TGTGCCAGCAGCACGGGGGGGAACACCGGGGAGCTGTTTTTT. Translation: CASSTGGNTGELFF.

The J gene is TRBJ2-3, the V gene TRBV15, with 7 bases aligning to TRBD2. This CDR3 region has 16 residues. Germline-derived CDR1 and CDR2 are LNHNV and YYDKDF (reference sequence). Germline trimming cut 0 bases from V and 0 bases from J; bases unmatched to any gene: 3. Here the CDR3 reads CATSRDQAGSTDTQYF. The CDR3, as DNA: TGTGCCACCAGCAGAGATCAAGCGGGGAGCACAGATACGCAGTATTTT.

CDR3 sequence reads: CASSLGGSAEQFF. The CDR3 DNA reads TGCGCCAGCAGCCTGGGGGGGTCTGCTGAGCAGTTCTTC. This rearrangement joins TRBV4-1 to TRBJ2-1; 7 bases are shared with TRBD2. The junction had 6 bases not matched to a gene; V was cut back by 4 bases and J by 9 bases. The CDR3 is made up of 13 amino acids. In germline, CDR1 is MGHRA, CDR2 YSYEKL.

This chain uses TRBV10-3 with TRBJ2-5; D ambiguous. The CDR3 totals 12 residues. Germline V gene lookup returns CDR1 ENHRY and CDR2 SYGVKD. V was pared by 7 bases and J by 0 bases, with 6 bases between. The CDR3 DNA sequence: TGTGCCATCATAGACAACCAAGAGACCCAGTACTTC. It is translated as CAIIDNQETQYF.

Note on this clone: Other DNA sequences from this sample encode an identical CDR3 as well. This chain connects TRBV27 to TRBJ2-7; D is unresolved. The CDR3 totals 9 residues. CDR1 and CDR2 from the germline V gene are MNHEY and SMNVEV (reference sequence). The germline V and J ends were trimmed by 8 bases and 3 bases, with 2 bases remaining between them. In DNA form, the CDR3 reads TGTGCCAGCGGCTACGAGCAGTACTTC. This codes for CASGYEQYF.

CDR3 bases: TGTGCCAGCAACCAGTACGAGGGGGCCAAAGAAGATACGCAGTATTTT. It specifies CASNQYEGAKEDTQYF. J is TRBJ2-3 and V is TRBV7-9; 7 bases align to TRBD1. Germline trimming cut 7 bases from V and 5 bases from J; bases unmatched to any gene: 15. CDR3 size: 16 residues. Germline CDR1 is SEHNR and CDR2 is FQNEAQ (reference sequence).

The chain recombines TRBV5-6 with TRBJ2-1; 7 bases match TRBD2. V was clipped by 4 bases and J by 5 bases; unmatched bases: 0. There are 12 residues in the CDR3. The V gene's germline CDR1 is SGHDT and CDR2 YYEEEE. The CDR3 region has the DNA TGTGCCAGCAGCCGGGGGGACAATGAGCAGTTCTTC. Encoded protein: CASSRGDNEQFF.

There are a few counts of this clone. Other DNA sequences from this sample encode an identical CDR3 as well. CDR3 sequence: CASSLGRGEQYF. The CDR3 bases are TGTGCCAGCAGCTTGGGACGAGGCGAGCAGTACTTC. This sequence joins TRBV5-6 and TRBJ2-7; no reliable D call. With 0 bases removed from V and 6 bases from J, the gap between germline ends came to 7 bases. CDR1 is SGHDT and CDR2 is YYEEEE in the germline V gene. The CDR3 is 12 amino acids.

The chain has TRBV5-1 and TRBJ1-1; no firm D call. Germline loops: CDR1 SGHRS, CDR2 YFSETQ. The germline V and J ends were trimmed by 1 base and 2 bases, with 9 bases remaining between them. This CDR3 is built from 14 residues. The CDR3, as DNA: TGCGCCAGCAGCTTGTTGTACGGAAACACTGAAGCTTTCTTT. It specifies CASSLLYGNTEAFF.

The V and J genes are TRBV29-1 and TRBJ2-5; the D is unclear. V was shortened by 4 bases and J by 0 bases, with 6 bases between the two germline ends. This CDR3 contains 12 residues. CDR1 is SQVTM and CDR2 is ANQGSEA in the germline V gene. The CDR3 region is CSVATNQETQYF. The CDR3 DNA follows: TGCAGCGTTGCTACAAACCAAGAGACCCAGTACTTC.

The chain uses TRBV7-8 and TRBJ1-2; weak D call: TRBD1 (5 bases). The CDR3 consists of 14 residues. V lost 3 bases, J lost 0 bases, and 8 bases lay in between. Germline assignment: CDR1 SGHVS and CDR2 FQNEAQ. The CDR3 region has the DNA TGTGCCAGCAGCTTCAGGGAGGCTAACTATGGCTACACCTTC. Encoded protein: CASSFREANYGYTF.

This clone has a single count. The genes are TRBV7-7 and TRBJ1-1; 8 positions agree with TRBD1. The V gene's germline CDR1 is SSHAT and CDR2 FNYEAQ (reference sequence). The CDR3 covers 14 residues. Germline trimming cut 8 bases from V and 1 base from J; bases unmatched to any gene: 6. The DNA of the CDR3 is TGTGCCAGCCGACAGGGGTCGTCGAACACTGAAGCTTTCTTT. This gives the protein CASRQGSSNTEAFF.

The V gene is TRBV29-1, the J gene TRBJ2-5, with 8 bases matching TRBD1. Trimming took 3 bases from V and 5 from J; bases not matched to a gene: 11. The V gene's germline CDR1 is SQVTM and CDR2 ANQGSEA. This CDR3 region has 15 residues. DNA of the CDR3: TGCAGCGTTGAGTTCCCGGGACAGGTCTCGGAGACCCAGTACTTC. Its translation: CSVEFPGQVSETQYF.

The CDR3, as DNA: TGCGCCAGCAGCTTGGGAGGGAATTCACCCCTCCACTTT. Translation gives CASSLGGNSPLHF. The chain joins TRBV5-1 to TRBJ1-6; D is ambiguous. CDR1 is SGHRS, CDR2 YFSETQ, per germline. The CDR3 length is 13 residues. V was trimmed by 0 bases and J by 7 bases, leaving 5 bases between them.

This clone was detected once. V and J are TRBV6-5 and TRBJ2-7; tentatively, D is TRBD1 (5 bases). This CDR3 is 14 amino acids long. Germline V gives CDR1 MNHEY, CDR2 SVGAGI. Trimming shortened V by 5 bases and J by 5 bases, and 16 bases separated the two germline ends. CDR3 sequence: CASSPEQGADEQYF. CDR3 sequence (DNA): TGTGCCAGCAGTCCGGAGCAGGGTGCGGACGAGCAGTACTTC.

The chain combines TRBV11-3 with TRBJ2-5; perhaps TRBD2 as D (6 bases). The CDR3 extends over 14 amino acids. V was shortened by 4 bases and J by 2 bases, with 11 bases between the two germline ends. Germline CDR1 is SGHNT and CDR2 is YENEEA. The CDR3: CASSWPGGQETQYF. The CDR3 nucleotides are TGTGCCAGCAGCTGGCCCGGAGGGCAAGAGACCCAGTACTTC.

The chain joins TRBV9 to TRBJ1-1; D gene ambiguous. Germline assignment: CDR1 SGDLS and CDR2 YYNGEE. This CDR3 is built from 11 residues. V lost 4 bases to trimming and J lost 5 bases, with 6 bases between them. The CDR3 coding sequence is TGTGCCAGCAGCCCCCGAACTGAAGCTTTCTTT. Amino acids: CASSPRTEAFF.